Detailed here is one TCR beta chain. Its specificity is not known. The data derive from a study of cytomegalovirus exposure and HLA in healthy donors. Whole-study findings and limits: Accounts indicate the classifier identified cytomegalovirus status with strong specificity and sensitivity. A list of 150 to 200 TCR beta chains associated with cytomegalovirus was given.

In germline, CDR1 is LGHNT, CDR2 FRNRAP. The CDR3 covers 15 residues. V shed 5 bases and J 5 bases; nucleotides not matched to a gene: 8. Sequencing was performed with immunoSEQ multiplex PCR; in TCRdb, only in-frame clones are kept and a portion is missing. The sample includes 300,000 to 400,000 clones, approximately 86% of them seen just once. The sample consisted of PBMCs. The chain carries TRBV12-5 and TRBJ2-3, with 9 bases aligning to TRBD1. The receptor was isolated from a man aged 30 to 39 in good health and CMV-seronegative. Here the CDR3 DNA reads TGTGCTAGTGGTCGCCTTGGGACAGGGTTAGATACGCAGTATTTT. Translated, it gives CASGRLGTGLDTQYF.